This entry is about one T cell receptor beta chain. Its antigen remains unknown. Measured with immunoSEQ multiplex PCR; TCRdb has only the in-frame clones, and not every one. Seen here are approximately 45,000 clones, approximately 92% observed once, and the top ten hold 2% to 2.5%. This sample is drawn from a study of a mutant IDH1 vaccine in newly diagnosed glioma. For the study at large: There were about 60% males and approximately 38% females among treated patients, whose mean age was about 40 years. V12 came at week 35, V13 at week 47. General study points: Immune responses arising from the vaccine appeared in about 92% of patients.

The time point here: week 35, safety follow-up. It was 300 ug of mutant IDH1 20-mer peptide that made up each vaccine dose, given with topical imiquimod. Tumors from donors were new WHO grade 3 or 4 IDH1-mutant astrocytomas with ATRX loss. The CDR3 length is 13 residues. V lost 2 bases, J lost 6 bases, and 2 bases stayed unmatched. Germline-derived CDR1 and CDR2 are SGHRS and YFSETQ. Sequencing was performed on PBMCs, taken from a glioma patient whose treatment included an IDH1 peptide vaccine. The chain combines TRBV5-1 with TRBJ1-2; 9 positions match TRBD1. This clonotype originated in a man aged 50 to 60 with glioma. DNA for the CDR3: TGCGCCAGCAGCTTACAGGGGGCGGATGGCTACACCTTC. Its translation: CASSLQGADGYTF.